This TCR beta chain was recovered during a study of blood T cell repertoires in COVID-19. About the research overall: Some COVID-19 samples were acute and others convalescent; all came from the United States, Italy and Spain. Sources were T cells, B-cell-depleted T cells, or PBMCs; the material itself was cDNA or gDNA.

Trimming took off 2 bases at V and 8 bases at J, with 18 bases between the two ends. The CDR3 loop spans 15 amino acids. Germline V CDR1 and CDR2: MNHEY, SMNVEV (reference sequence). The data were produced by immunoSEQ multiplex PCR, yet TCRdb's version contains in-frame clones alone and is incomplete. The data contain about 180,000 clones, roughly 90% of them singletons. This clonotype was sampled from a man between 65 and 79 years old with active or convalescent COVID-19. Sequencing input: peripheral blood. The chain has TRBV27 and TRBJ1-2, with unresolved D. CDR3 sequence: CASSLQEPPLRGYTF. CDR3 coding DNA: TGTGCCAGCAGTTTACAGGAACCCCCACTCCGGGGCTACACCTTC.